This T cell receptor beta chain is drawn from a study of identical twins. Germline lookup yields CDR1 SGDLS and CDR2 YYNGEE. V was cut by 0 bases and J by 7 bases, with 7 bases left in between. This CDR3 is 12 amino acids long. A remark on this clonotype: Its antigen is unknown.

Template switching created a universal primer site, and the cDNA included unique molecular identifiers. From the 5' RACE reads, TCRdb called clonotypes with MiXCR, one entry per CDR3 protein. The data contain roughly 1.6 million distinct CDR3 sequences, about 31% of them singletons. Broader study findings: The degree of excess twin sharing was weaker in beta out-of-frame sequences.

The chain has TRBV9 and TRBJ1-2, with D hard to call. Sequenced material: cord blood. This TCR was recovered from a newborn girl in good health. The DNA of the CDR3 is TGTGCCAGCAGCGTAGACGGGTTTGGCTACACCTTC. Residues: CASSVDGFGYTF. Filled out from reference TRBV9 and TRBJ1-2, the complete variable domain reads DSGVTQTPKHLITATGQRVTLRCSPRSGDLSVYWYQQSLDQGLQFLIQYYNGEERAKGNILERFSAQQFPDLHSELNLSSLELGDSALYFCASSVDGFGYTFGSGTRLTVV.